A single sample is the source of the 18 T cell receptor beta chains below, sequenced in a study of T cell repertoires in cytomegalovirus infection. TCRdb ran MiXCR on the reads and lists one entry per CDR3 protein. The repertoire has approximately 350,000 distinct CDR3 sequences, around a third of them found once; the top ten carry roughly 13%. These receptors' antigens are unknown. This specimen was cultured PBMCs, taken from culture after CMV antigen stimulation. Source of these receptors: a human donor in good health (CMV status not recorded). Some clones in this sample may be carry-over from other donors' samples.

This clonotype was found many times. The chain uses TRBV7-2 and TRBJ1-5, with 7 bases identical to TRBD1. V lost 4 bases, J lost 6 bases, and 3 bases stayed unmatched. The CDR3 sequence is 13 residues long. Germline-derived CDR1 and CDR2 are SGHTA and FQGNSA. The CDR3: CASSSGGGQPQHF. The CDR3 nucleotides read TGTGCCAGCAGCTCAGGGGGGGGTCAGCCCCAGCATTTT.

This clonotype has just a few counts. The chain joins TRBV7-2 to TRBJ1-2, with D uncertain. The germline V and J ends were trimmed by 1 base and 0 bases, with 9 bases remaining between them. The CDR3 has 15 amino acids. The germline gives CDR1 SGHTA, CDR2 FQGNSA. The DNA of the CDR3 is TGTGCCAGCAGCTTAGGGTCCGGGGCTAACTATGGCTACACCTTC. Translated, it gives CASSLGSGANYGYTF. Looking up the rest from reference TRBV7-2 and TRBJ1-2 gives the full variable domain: GAGVSQSPSNKVTEKGKDVELRCDPISGHTALYWYRQSLGQGLEFLIYFQGNSAPDKSGLPSDRFSAERTGGSVSTLTIQRTQQEDSAVYLCASSLGSGANYGYTFGSGTRLTVV.

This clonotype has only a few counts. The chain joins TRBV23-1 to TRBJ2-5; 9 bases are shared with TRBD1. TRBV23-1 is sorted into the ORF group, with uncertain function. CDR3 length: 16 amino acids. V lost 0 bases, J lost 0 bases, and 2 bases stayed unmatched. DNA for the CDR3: TGCGCCAGCAGTCAATCGGGACAGGGACACCAAGAGACCCAGTACTTC. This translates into CASSQSGQGHQETQYF.

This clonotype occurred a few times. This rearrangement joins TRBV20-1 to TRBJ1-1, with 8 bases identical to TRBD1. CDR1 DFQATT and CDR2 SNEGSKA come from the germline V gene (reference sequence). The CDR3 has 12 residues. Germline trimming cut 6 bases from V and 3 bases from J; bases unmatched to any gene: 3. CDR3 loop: CSAGQADTEAFF. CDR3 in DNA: TGCAGTGCGGGACAGGCGGACACTGAAGCTTTCTTT.

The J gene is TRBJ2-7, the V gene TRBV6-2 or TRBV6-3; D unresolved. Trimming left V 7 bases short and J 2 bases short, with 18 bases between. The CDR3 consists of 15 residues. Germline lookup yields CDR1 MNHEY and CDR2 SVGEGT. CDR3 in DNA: TGTGCCAGCAACGGACCTTCGCAAGGGACCTACGAGCAGTACGTC. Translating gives CASNGPSQGTYEQYV.

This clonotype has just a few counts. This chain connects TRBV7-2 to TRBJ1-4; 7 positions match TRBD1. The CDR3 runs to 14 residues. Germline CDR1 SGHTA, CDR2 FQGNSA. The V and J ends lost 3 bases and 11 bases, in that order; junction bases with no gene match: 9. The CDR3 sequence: CASSLGQGGVKLFF. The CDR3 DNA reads TGTGCCAGCAGCTTGGGGCAGGGGGGGGTTAAACTGTTTTTT.

DNA of the CDR3: TGTGCCAGTAGTATGGTGACTAGCGGGAAGGTCGGTGAGCAGTTCTTC. This gives the protein CASSMVTSGKVGEQFF. The rearrangement joins TRBV19 to TRBJ2-1; 11 positions agree with TRBD2. Germline CDR1 and CDR2: LNHDA and SQIVND (reference sequence). Losses at the gene ends were 3 bases for V and 9 bases for J; bases not matched to a gene: 10. The CDR3 has 16 residues.

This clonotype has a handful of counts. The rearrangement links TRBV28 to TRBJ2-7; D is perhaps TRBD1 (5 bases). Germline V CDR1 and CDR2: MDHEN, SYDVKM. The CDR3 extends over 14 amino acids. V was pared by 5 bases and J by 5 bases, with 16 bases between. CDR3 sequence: CASSPPRTTNEQYF. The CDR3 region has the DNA TGTGCCAGCAGTCCGCCACGGACAACAAACGAGCAGTACTTC.

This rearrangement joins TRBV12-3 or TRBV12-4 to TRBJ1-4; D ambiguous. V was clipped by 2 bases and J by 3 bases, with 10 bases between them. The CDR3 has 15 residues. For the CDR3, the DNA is TGTGCCAGCAGTTTACGGACCGCTGCTAATGAAAAACTGTTTTTT. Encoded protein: CASSLRTAANEKLFF.

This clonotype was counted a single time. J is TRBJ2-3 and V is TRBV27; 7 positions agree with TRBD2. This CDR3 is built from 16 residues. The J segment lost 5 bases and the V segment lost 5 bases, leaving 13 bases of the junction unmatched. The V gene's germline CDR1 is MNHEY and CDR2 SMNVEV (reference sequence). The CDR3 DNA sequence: TGTGCCAGCAGTCCCTATCGGGGAGGCGGGGGAGATACGCAGTATTTT. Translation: CASSPYRGGGGDTQYF.

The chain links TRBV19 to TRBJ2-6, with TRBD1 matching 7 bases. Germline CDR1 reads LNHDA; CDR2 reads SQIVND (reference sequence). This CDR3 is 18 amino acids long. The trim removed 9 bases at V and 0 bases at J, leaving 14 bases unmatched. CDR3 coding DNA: TGTGCCAGCCGAGACAGGGATTTCCAATCCTCTGGGGCCAACGTCCTGACTTTC. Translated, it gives CASRDRDFQSSGANVLTF.

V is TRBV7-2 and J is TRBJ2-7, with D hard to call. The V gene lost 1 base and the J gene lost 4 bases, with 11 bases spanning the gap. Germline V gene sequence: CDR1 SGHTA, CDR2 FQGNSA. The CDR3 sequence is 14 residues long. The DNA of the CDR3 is TGTGCCAGCAGCTTAGGGGCAGGAATATACGAGCAGTACGTC. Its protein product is CASSLGAGIYEQYV.

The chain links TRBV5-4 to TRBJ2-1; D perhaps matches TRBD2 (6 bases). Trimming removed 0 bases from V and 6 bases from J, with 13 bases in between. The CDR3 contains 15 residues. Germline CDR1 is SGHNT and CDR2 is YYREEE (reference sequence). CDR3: CASSLGLDSFNEQFF. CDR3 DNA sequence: TGTGCCAGCAGCTTGGGACTAGACTCTTTCAATGAGCAGTTCTTC.

The CDR3 here is CASSYYLAGATGELFF. CDR3 nucleotides: TGTGCCAGCAGTTACTACCTAGCGGGAGCCACCGGGGAGCTGTTTTTT. The chain combines TRBV6-2 or TRBV6-3 with TRBJ2-2, with 10 bases matching TRBD2. The CDR3 length is 16 residues. Per the germline V gene, CDR1 is MNHEY and CDR2 is SVGEGT. The V gene end was trimmed by 1 base and the J gene end by 4 bases; junction bases not matched to a gene: 3.

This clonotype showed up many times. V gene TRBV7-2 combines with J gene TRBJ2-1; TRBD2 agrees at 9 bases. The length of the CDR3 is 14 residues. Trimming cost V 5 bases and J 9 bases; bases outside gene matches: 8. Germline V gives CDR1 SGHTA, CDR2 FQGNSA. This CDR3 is CASSPSGSGSEQFF. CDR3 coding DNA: TGTGCCAGCAGCCCAAGCGGTAGCGGGAGTGAGCAGTTCTTC.

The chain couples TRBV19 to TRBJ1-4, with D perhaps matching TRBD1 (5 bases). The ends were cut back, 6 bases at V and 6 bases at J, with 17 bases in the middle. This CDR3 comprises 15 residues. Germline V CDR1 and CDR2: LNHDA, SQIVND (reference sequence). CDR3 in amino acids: CASSQSGLWDEKLFF. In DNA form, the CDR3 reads TGTGCCAGTAGCCAATCGGGACTCTGGGATGAAAAACTGTTTTTT.

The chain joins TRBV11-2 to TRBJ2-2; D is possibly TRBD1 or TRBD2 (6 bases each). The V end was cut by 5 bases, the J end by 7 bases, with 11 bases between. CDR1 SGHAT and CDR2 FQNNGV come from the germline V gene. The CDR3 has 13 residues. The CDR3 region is CASSTGAGGELFF. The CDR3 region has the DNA TGTGCCAGCAGCACGGGGGCGGGCGGGGAGCTGTTTTTT.

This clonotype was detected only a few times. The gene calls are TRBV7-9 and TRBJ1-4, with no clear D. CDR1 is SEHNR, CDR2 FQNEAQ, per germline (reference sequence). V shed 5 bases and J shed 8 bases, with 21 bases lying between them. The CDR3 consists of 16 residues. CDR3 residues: CASSPLAGAGREKLFF. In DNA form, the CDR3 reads TGTGCCAGCAGCCCGCTGGCGGGTGCTGGGCGGGAAAAACTGTTTTTT. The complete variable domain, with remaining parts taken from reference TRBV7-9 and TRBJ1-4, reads DTGVSQNPRHKITKRGQNVTFRCDPISEHNRLYWYRQTLGQGPEFLTYFQNEAQLEKSRLLSDRFSAERPKGSFSTLEIQRTEQGDSAMYLCASSPLAGAGREKLFFGSGTQLSVL.